This record concerns one T cell receptor beta chain sequence. Trimming stripped 4 bases from V and 10 bases from J, with 26 bases between. Germline V gene lookup returns CDR1 SGHRS and CDR2 YFSETQ. There are 16 residues in the CDR3. Some clones are missing from TCRdb's copy, which holds only in-frame ones; the method was immunoSEQ multiplex PCR. The table lists 350,000 to 400,000 clones, around 90% of them singletons. The data stem from a study of blood T cell repertoires in COVID-19. About the study: The origin of the acute and convalescent COVID-19 samples was the United States, Italy and Spain.

This sequence joins TRBV5-1 and TRBJ2-5, with a weak D call TRBD2 (5 bases). The sequencing input was PBMCs or T cells enriched from blood (not recorded which). The clonotype comes from a woman aged 18-30 years who had recovered from COVID-19. The CDR3 region is CASSLSRGNSSHVQYF. The CDR3 coding sequence is TGCGCCAGCAGCCTTTCCCGGGGAAACTCCAGTCATGTCCAGTACTTC.